The 18 T cell receptor beta chains below were found in one sample sequenced in a study of T-cell reconstitution after alpha-beta-depleted transplantation in children. This sample's TCRbeta library carried unique molecular identifier barcodes. TCRdb itself ran the PCR reads through MiXCR, one entry per CDR3 protein. The repertoire holds more than 400,000 distinct CDR3 sequences, roughly an eighth seen once, with about 14% in the top ten. The specimen was PBMCs, mostly from graft donor cells, collected 180 days after TCRalphabeta/CD19-depleted stem cell transplant. Source of these receptors: a female patient between 2 and 15 years old who had a stem cell transplant for aplastic anemia, so the T cells may come from the graft donor.

This clonotype was recorded at least ten times. The rearrangement joins TRBV5-1 to TRBJ2-3; D remains ambiguous. This CDR3 contains 15 residues. Trimming took off 1 base at V and 2 bases at J, with 11 bases between the two ends. CDR1 SGHRS and CDR2 YFSETQ come from the germline V gene. The CDR3 DNA is TGCGCCAGCAGCTTGCTTACGGGCAACACAGATACGCAGTATTTT. Translating gives CASSLLTGNTDTQYF.

This chain uses TRBV5-5 with TRBJ2-7, with 9 bases lining up with TRBD2. The CDR3 is 15 amino acids. Unmatched junction bases numbered 5, after V lost 0 bases and J lost 4 bases. Germline CDR1 reads SGHKS; CDR2 reads YYEKEE (reference sequence). The CDR3 DNA follows: TGTGCCAGCAGCTTGGCCCCTAGCGGGACGTACGAGCAGTACTTC. Encoded protein: CASSLAPSGTYEQYF.

This clonotype was picked up many times. The chain couples TRBV12-3 or TRBV12-4 to TRBJ2-3; 7 nucleotides line up with TRBD2. The CDR3 runs 15 residues. After removal of 4 bases from V and 4 bases from J, the junction contained 8 bases not matched to a gene. This chain's CDR3 is CASSSLAALPDTQYF. The CDR3 DNA reads as TGTGCCAGCAGTTCGCTAGCGGCACTTCCAGATACGCAGTATTTT.

The chain couples TRBV4-3 to TRBJ1-4; D uncertain. The CDR3 has 14 residues. Germline V CDR1 and CDR2: LGHNA, YSLEER. V lost 3 bases and J 0 bases, leaving 5 bases between the germline ends. CDR3 nucleotides: TGCGCCAGCAGCCACGGAGCAACTAATGAAAAACTGTTTTTT. This sequence encodes CASSHGATNEKLFF.

DNA of the CDR3: TGTGCCAGCAGCCCCGAAGGGGGGGCCCTAGCGGGACGTCAAGACATTCAGTACTTC. Its translation is CASSPEGGALAGRQDIQYF. This chain connects TRBV11-1 to TRBJ2-4, with 9 bases identical to TRBD2. The V gene end was trimmed by 5 bases and the J gene end by 8 bases; junction bases not matched to a gene: 22. In germline, CDR1 is SGHAT, CDR2 FQDESV (reference sequence). This CDR3 spans 19 amino acids. The full variable domain, with the rest looked up from reference TRBV11-1 and TRBJ2-4, is EAEVAQSPRYKITEKSQAVAFWCDPISGHATLYWYRQILGQGPELLVQFQDESVVDDSQLPKDRFSAERLKGVDSTLKIQPAELGDSAMYLCASSPEGGALAGRQDIQYFGAGTRLSVL.

This clonotype was counted at least ten times. The J gene is TRBJ2-2, the V gene TRBV9; TRBD2 agrees at 10 bases. Germline assignment: CDR1 SGDLS and CDR2 YYNGEE. This CDR3 has 17 amino acids. The V gene end was trimmed by 0 bases and the J gene end by 3 bases; junction bases not matched to a gene: 5. The CDR3 here is CASSVGLAGDDTGELFF. The CDR3 nucleotides are TGTGCCAGCAGCGTAGGGCTAGCGGGAGATGACACCGGGGAGCTGTTTTTT.

This clonotype was found many times. The chain links TRBV20-1 to TRBJ2-1, with D tentatively TRBD1 or TRBD2 (5 bases each). Between the trimmed V and J ends, which lost 3 bases and 4 bases, there was a span of 16 bases. CDR1 is DFQATT, CDR2 SNEGSKA, per germline (reference sequence). CDR3 length: 15 residues. CDR3 loop: CSASPGTDPYNEQFF. The CDR3 coding sequence is TGCAGTGCTAGTCCCGGGACCGACCCTTACAATGAGCAGTTCTTC.

This clonotype was recorded at least ten times. This sequence joins TRBV4-2 and TRBJ2-7, with D perhaps matching TRBD2 (6 bases). This CDR3 spans 11 amino acids. Per germline, CDR1 LGHNA and CDR2 YNFKEQ. V lost 8 bases to trimming and J lost 5 bases, with 10 bases between them. CDR3 coding DNA: TGTGCCAGCTATGGGACTGACGAGCAGTACTTC. Amino acid sequence: CASYGTDEQYF.

This clonotype appeared a few times. The J gene is TRBJ2-2, the V gene TRBV20-1; D may correspond to TRBD1 or TRBD2 (5 bases each). The ends were cut back, 3 bases at V and 3 bases at J, with 11 bases in the middle. Germline assignment: CDR1 DFQATT and CDR2 SNEGSKA (reference sequence). CDR3 length: 14 residues. The CDR3 coding sequence is TGCAGTGCTAGCATCGGGGCCCACACCGGGGAGCTGTTTTTT. Protein: CSASIGAHTGELFF.

Only a few counts were recorded for this clonotype. The rearrangement links TRBV6-5 to TRBJ2-1; TRBD2 agrees at 8 bases. The CDR3 covers 15 residues. Germline lookup yields CDR1 MNHEY and CDR2 SVGAGI. V dropped 4 bases and J dropped 0; count of bases not matched to a gene: 2. This CDR3 reads CASSSSGPSYNEQFF. Written as DNA, the CDR3 is TGTGCCAGCAGTTCTAGCGGGCCCTCCTACAATGAGCAGTTCTTC.

The table lists this clonotype with many counts. The chain joins TRBV28 to TRBJ2-7; 10 bases are a match to TRBD1. The CDR3 has 15 residues. The germline CDR1 and CDR2 sequences are MDHEN and SYDVKM. The junction had 7 bases not matched to a gene; V was cut back by 5 bases and J by 3 bases. CDR3 DNA: TGTGCCAGCAGTCCCCCCGGGACAGGGGTCTACGAGCAGTACTTC. This encodes CASSPPGTGVYEQYF.

The rearrangement joins TRBV27 to TRBJ2-1, with D perhaps matching TRBD1 (6 bases). V gave up 5 bases and J gave up 8 bases, with 19 bases separating them. Germline V gene sequence: CDR1 MNHEY, CDR2 SMNVEV (reference sequence). This CDR3 has 15 amino acids. In DNA, the CDR3 is TGTGCCAGCAGTCAACCCGGGACAAGGCTCCATGAGCAGTTCTTC. This encodes CASSQPGTRLHEQFF.

This chain joins TRBV15 and TRBJ2-3; no clear D. The V gene's germline CDR1 is LNHNV and CDR2 YYDKDF (reference sequence). This CDR3 comprises 13 residues. Trimming shortened V by 3 bases and J by 0 bases, and 4 bases separated the two germline ends. The CDR3 nucleotides read TGTGCCACCAGCAGGACTAGCACAGATACGCAGTATTTT. This sequence encodes CATSRTSTDTQYF.

V usage is TRBV7-8 and J usage is TRBJ2-2, with TRBD2 matching 14 bases. The CDR3 covers 17 residues. The germline gives CDR1 SGHVS, CDR2 FQNEAQ. J was trimmed by 3 bases and V by 4 bases; bases with no gene match: 4. The CDR3 coding sequence is TGTGCCAGCAGCTCGAGACTAGCGGGAGGGGACACCGGGGAGCTGTTTTTT. This sequence encodes CASSSRLAGGDTGELFF.

This rearrangement joins TRBV28 to TRBJ2-7; the D is unclear. V shed 4 bases and J shed 5 bases, with 18 bases lying between them. The CDR3 contains 15 residues. Germline CDR1 reads MDHEN; CDR2 reads SYDVKM. The CDR3: CASSSPSPLPHEQYF. The DNA for the CDR3 is TGTGCCAGCAGTTCTCCCTCCCCCCTGCCCCACGAGCAGTACTTC.

This clonotype was seen only a few times. The J gene is TRBJ1-5, the V gene TRBV4-2, with TRBD1 as a possible D gene (6 bases). Trimming removed 0 bases at V and 15 bases at J, with 24 bases between. Germline CDR1 and CDR2: LGHNA and YNFKEQ. The CDR3 is 16 amino acids. This CDR3 reads CASSQDYAGARPSPHF. CDR3 nucleotides: TGTGCCAGCAGCCAAGATTACGCAGGGGCAAGGCCCTCCCCGCATTTT.

V and J are TRBV6-1 and TRBJ1-1; D gene ambiguous. The CDR3 covers 12 residues. V lost 7 bases and J lost 3, with 9 bases in between. Germline CDR1 MNHNS, CDR2 SASEGT. The CDR3 region is CASTKGYTEAFF. The CDR3 DNA reads as TGTGCCAGCACTAAGGGTTACACTGAAGCTTTCTTT.

There are a few counts of this clonotype. The chain employs TRBV19 and TRBJ1-1, with no clear D. Germline V lookup: CDR1 LNHDA, CDR2 SQIVND (reference sequence). V lost 6 bases and J 5 bases, leaving 10 bases between the germline ends. This CDR3 has 12 residues. This chain's CDR3 is CASRAGWTEAFF. In DNA, the CDR3 is TGTGCCAGTAGAGCGGGGTGGACTGAAGCTTTCTTT.